The present entry profiles one TCR beta chain with its context. Its cognate antigen is unknown. Here immunoSEQ multiplex PCR was the method, and the copy in TCRdb shows in-frame clones only, minus some. The table includes fewer than 100,000 clones, roughly 80% detected once. These data belong to a study of CD4 T cell repertoires in COVID-19. Study-wide results and caveats: In SARS-CoV and/or HKU1 spike cultures, between 7 and 25% of SARS-CoV-2 clonotypes reappeared. Sharing of several most expanded SARS-CoV-2-reactive clonotypes across memory subsets suggested intraclonal diversification.

CDR3 length equals 13 residues. Germline CDR1 is KGHSH and CDR2 is LQKENI. Trimming stripped 6 bases from V and 2 bases from J, with 9 bases between. The sequence was collected from a human donor who had COVID-19. The input for sequencing was CD4+ T cells from peripheral blood, taken after recovery from COVID-19. The gene calls are TRBV18 and TRBJ2-3; D is uncertain. The CDR3 DNA sequence: TGTGCCAGCTCTGAATCCTCCACAGATACGCAGTATTTT. Translating gives CASSESSTDTQYF.